This T cell receptor (beta chain) was captured in a study of shared clonotypes between healthy human individuals. The study's findings and limits: Rarefaction gave evidence that sorted-subset sequencing remained incomplete despite large depth. In contrast to clonotypes shared by all four donors, non-shared clonotypes had lower generation probabilities.

Remarks on this clone: What it binds is unknown.

The assay was immunoSEQ multiplex PCR, and TCRdb's table has in-frame clones only and misses some. The data hold more than 2,000,000 clones, with approximately 95% observed a single time. Germline CDR1 reads MNHEY; CDR2 reads SVGAGI. The ends were cut back, 4 bases at V and 0 bases at J, with 12 bases in the middle. CDR3 length: 16 residues. This chain connects TRBV6-5 to TRBJ2-2, with D unclear. The TCR comes from a man younger than 35 in good health. Some clones in this sample may be carry-over from other donors' samples. Sequenced input: naive CD4+ T cells from PBMCs. Subset given: CD45RA+ positively selected. The CDR3 region has the DNA TGTGCCAGCAGTTCACGGCTATTCGCGAACACCGGGGAGCTGTTTTTT. Amino acids: CASSSRLFANTGELFF.